This T cell receptor (beta chain) was sequenced in a study of blood T cell repertoires in COVID-19. The CDR3 extends over 15 amino acids. Per germline, CDR1 MDHEN and CDR2 SYDVKM. V gave up 5 bases and J gave up 0 bases, with 13 bases separating them. Some clones are missing from TCRdb's copy, which holds only in-frame ones; the method was immunoSEQ multiplex PCR. The table includes more than 250,000 clones, around 89% detected once. The chain has TRBV28 and TRBJ1-1, with D perhaps matching TRBD1 (6 bases). Sequencing was carried out using PBMCs or T cells enriched from blood (not recorded which). The source is a middle-aged woman with acute COVID-19. The CDR3 spells CASSSPDSMNTEAFF. The CDR3 DNA reads TGTGCCAGCAGTAGCCCGGACAGCATGAACACTGAAGCTTTCTTT. The full variable domain, in which reference TRBV28 and TRBJ1-1 provide the parts outside the CDR3, is DVKVTQSSRYLVKRTGEKVFLECVQDMDHENMFWYRQDPGLGLRLIYFSYDVKMKEKGDIPEGYSVSREKKERFSLILESASTNQTSMYLCASSSPDSMNTEAFFGQGTRLTVV.